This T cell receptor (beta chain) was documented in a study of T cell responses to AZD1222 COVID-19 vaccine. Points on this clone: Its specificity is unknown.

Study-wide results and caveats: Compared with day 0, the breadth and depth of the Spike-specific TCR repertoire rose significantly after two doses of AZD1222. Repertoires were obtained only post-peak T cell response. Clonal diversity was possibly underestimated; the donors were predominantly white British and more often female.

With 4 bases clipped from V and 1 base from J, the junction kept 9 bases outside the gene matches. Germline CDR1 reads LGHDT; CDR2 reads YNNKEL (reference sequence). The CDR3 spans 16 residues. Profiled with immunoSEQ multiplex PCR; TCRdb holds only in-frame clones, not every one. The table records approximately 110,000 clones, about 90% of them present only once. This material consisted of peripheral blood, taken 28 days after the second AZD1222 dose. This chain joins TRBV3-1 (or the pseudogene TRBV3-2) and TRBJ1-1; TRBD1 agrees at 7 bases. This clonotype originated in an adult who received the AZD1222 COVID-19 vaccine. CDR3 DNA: TGTGCCAGCAGCCGAGAACCAGGGGGGAGGAACACTGAAGCTTTCTTT. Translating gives CASSREPGGRNTEAFF.